This T cell receptor (beta chain) was sequenced during a study of sequential checkpoint blockade in melanoma. Study-level information: Patients were randomized 1:1 to nivolumab-then-ipilimumab or ipilimumab-then-nivolumab first-line. Each arm's sequence ended with maintenance nivolumab.

The protocol was immunoSEQ multiplex PCR, while the TCRdb copy is restricted to in-frame clones and leaves out a portion. Here the sample spans some 9,300 clones, about 75% being singletons. Indicated treatment: randomized to nivolumab then ipilimumab (arm A) or the reverse (arm B). DNA-damaging chemotherapy had not been given to any patient beforehand. From thawed PBMCs, live CD3+CD8+ cells negative for CD19 and CD56 were sorted. The junction had 9 bases not matched to a gene; V was cut back by 10 bases and J by 2 bases. Germline CDR1 and CDR2: WNHNN and SYGVQD (reference sequence). The CDR3 runs to 14 residues.

V gene TRBV10-1 combines with J gene TRBJ2-3, with 7 bases aligning to TRBD2. This TCR was recovered from a human donor with melanoma. The material sequenced was CD8+ T cells sorted from blood (inferred from file names), taken from a patient given nivolumab and ipilimumab in sequence. The CDR3, as DNA: TGCGCCACCTCGACTAGCCGAAACACAGATACGCAGTATTTT. It is translated as CATSTSRNTDTQYF.